The clone carrying this T cell receptor (beta chain) was counted between two and nine times. Its antigen is not known. The authors produced TCR alpha and TCR beta cDNA libraries with sample barcodes and UMIs by 5'RACE using constant-segment primers. Using its own MiXCR run on the 5' RACE reads, TCRdb lists one record per CDR3 protein. The sample includes a few hundred thousand distinct CDR3 sequences, roughly a quarter of them seen just once. This sample was included in a study of T-cell memory formation after mild COVID-19. Broader study findings: While clones contracting from day 15 to 85 were balanced between CD4 and CD8, later expanders leaned CD4+. Of the contracting clones, CD4+ ones lay mainly in CM and EM, and CD8+ ones in EMRA.

This receptor was obtained from an adult woman who had mild COVID-19 (a few samples of this study predate the infection). Cell type and time point are not known. The specimen sequenced was PBMCs or a T cell subset sorted from them (not recorded which).

CDR3 DNA sequence: TGCAGTGCTAGTAAGGGCGATGAGCAGTTCTTC. It yields the protein CSASKGDEQFF. V is TRBV20-1 and J is TRBJ2-1, with D unclear. V shed 3 bases and J shed 8 bases, with 8 bases lying between them. CDR1 and CDR2 from the germline V gene are DFQATT and SNEGSKA (reference sequence). The length of the CDR3 is 11 residues.